Below, one T cell receptor beta chain is given with its context. Here immunoSEQ multiplex PCR was the method, and the copy in TCRdb shows in-frame clones only, minus some. This sample has roughly 35,000 clones, with 92% found just once. The sample comes from a study of PD-1 blockade in classical Hodgkin lymphoma. The CDR3 has 15 amino acids. The V end lost 0 bases, the J end lost 7 bases, and 17 bases lay between the germline ends. The germline V gene has CDR1 SGHDT and CDR2 YYEEEE. Time point here: cycle 4 day 1 (C4D1), after less than seven weeks of nivolumab. Relapse was seen in all patients after autologous stem cell transplantation, and brentuximab vedotin exposure was variable. By magnetic negative selection, CD4+ T cells were purified from thawed PBMCs.

Sequencing used CD4+ T cells from blood, obtained before the fourth cycle of nivolumab. The receptor comes from a human donor with classical Hodgkin lymphoma. The chain carries TRBV5-6 and TRBJ2-7; weak D call: TRBD2 (6 bases). The CDR3 sequence is CASSLEGVSGGEQYF. Written as DNA, the CDR3 is TGTGCCAGCAGCTTGGAAGGAGTTAGCGGCGGGGAGCAGTACTTC.